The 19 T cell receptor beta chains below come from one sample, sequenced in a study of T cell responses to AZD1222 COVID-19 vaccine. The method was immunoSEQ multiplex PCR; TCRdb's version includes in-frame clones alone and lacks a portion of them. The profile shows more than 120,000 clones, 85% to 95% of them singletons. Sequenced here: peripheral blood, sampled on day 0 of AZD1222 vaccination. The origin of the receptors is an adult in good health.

CDR3 bases: TGCGCCAGCAGCCACGAGACCCTCCCGGTATACGAGCAGTACTTC. It translates to CASSHETLPVYEQYF. The J gene is TRBJ2-7, the V gene TRBV4-3; the D is unclear. Per the germline V gene, CDR1 is LGHNA and CDR2 is YSLEER. The CDR3 runs to 15 residues. V was clipped by 3 bases and J by 4 bases, with 16 bases between them.

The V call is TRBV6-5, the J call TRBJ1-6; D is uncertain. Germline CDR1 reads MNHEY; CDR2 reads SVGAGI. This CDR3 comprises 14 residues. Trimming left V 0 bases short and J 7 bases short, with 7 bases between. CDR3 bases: TGTGCCAGCAGTTACTCGACCCCGAATTCACCCCTCCACTTT. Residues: CASSYSTPNSPLHF.

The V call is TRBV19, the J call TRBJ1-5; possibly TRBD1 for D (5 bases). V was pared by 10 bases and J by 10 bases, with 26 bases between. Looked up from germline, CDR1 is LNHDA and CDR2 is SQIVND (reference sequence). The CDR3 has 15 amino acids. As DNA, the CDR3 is TGTGCCACCTCTGATTTGGGACTCAACCAGGAACCCCAGCATTTT. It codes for CATSDLGLNQEPQHF.

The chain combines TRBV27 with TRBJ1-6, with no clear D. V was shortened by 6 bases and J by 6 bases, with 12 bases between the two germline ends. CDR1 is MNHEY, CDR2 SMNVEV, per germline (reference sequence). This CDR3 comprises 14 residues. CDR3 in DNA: TGTGCCAGCAGGCCCTTTGAGATTAATTCACCCCTCCACTTT. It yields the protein CASRPFEINSPLHF.

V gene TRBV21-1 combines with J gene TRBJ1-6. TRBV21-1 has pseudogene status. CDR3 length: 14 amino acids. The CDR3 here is CASSKTDVESPLHF. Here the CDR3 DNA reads TGTGCCAGCAGCAAAACTGACGTAGAGTCACCCCTCCACTTT.

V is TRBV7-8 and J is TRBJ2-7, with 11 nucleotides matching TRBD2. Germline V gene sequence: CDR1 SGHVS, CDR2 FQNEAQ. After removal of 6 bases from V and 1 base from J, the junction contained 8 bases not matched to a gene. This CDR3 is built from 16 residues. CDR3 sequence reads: CASRLDRLAGSYEQYF. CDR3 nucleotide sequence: TGTGCCAGCAGACTAGACCGACTAGCGGGATCCTACGAGCAGTACTTC.

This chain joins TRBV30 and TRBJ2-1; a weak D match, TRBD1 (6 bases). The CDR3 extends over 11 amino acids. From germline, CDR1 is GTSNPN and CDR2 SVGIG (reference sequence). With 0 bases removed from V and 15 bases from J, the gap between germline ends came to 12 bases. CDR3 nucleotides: TGTGCCTGGAGTGTAGGCAGGGGAATGTTCTTC. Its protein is CAWSVGRGMFF. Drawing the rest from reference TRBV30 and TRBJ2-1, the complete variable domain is SQTIHQWPATLVQPVGSPLSLECTVEGTSNPNLYWYRQAAGRGLQLLFYSVGIGQISSEVPQNLSASRPQDRQFILSSKKLLLSDSGFYLCAWSVGRGMFFGPGTRLTVL.

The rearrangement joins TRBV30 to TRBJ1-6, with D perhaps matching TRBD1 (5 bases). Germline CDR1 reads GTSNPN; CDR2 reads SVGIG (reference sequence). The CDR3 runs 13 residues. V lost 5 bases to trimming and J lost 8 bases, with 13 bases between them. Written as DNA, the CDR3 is TGTGCCTGGGACGGGGCGACTGATTCACCCCTCCACTTT. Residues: CAWDGATDSPLHF.

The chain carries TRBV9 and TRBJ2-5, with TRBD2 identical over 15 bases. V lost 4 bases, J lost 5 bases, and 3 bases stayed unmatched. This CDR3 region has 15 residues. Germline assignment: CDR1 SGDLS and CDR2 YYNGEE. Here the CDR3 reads CASSQGTSGGETQYF. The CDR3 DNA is TGTGCCAGCAGCCAAGGGACTAGCGGGGGGGAGACCCAGTACTTC.

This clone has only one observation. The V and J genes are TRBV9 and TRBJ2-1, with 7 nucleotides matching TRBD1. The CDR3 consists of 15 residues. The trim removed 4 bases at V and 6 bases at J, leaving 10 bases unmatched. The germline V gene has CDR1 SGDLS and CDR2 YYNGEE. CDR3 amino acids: CASSPRQGTSNEQFF. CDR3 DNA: TGTGCCAGCAGCCCCCGACAGGGAACCTCCAATGAGCAGTTCTTC.

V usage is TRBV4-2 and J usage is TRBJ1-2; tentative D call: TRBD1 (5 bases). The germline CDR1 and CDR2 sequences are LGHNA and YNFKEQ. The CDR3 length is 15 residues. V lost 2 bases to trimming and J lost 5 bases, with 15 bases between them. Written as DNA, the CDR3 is TGTGCCAGCAGCCAAAACACCGGGACGTCTTATGGCTACACCTTC. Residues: CASSQNTGTSYGYTF.

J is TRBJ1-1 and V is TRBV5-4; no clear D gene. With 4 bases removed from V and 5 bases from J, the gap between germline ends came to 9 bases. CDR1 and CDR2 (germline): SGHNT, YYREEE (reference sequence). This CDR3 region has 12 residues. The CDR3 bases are TGTGCCAGCAGCACCCCTTTGACTGAAGCTTTCTTT. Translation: CASSTPLTEAFF.

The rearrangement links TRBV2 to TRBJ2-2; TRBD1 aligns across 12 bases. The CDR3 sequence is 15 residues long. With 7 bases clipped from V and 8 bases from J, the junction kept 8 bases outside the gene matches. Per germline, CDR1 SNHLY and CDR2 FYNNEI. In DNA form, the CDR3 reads TGTGCCAGCATCCCCGGGACAGGGGGCTGGGGGGAGCTGTTTTTT. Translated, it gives CASIPGTGGWGELFF.

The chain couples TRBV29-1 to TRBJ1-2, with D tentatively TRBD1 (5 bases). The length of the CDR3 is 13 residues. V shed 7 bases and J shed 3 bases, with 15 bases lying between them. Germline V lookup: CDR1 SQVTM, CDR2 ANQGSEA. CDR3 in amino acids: CSAAKGPDYGYTF. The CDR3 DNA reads TGCAGCGCTGCTAAGGGGCCGGACTATGGCTACACCTTC.

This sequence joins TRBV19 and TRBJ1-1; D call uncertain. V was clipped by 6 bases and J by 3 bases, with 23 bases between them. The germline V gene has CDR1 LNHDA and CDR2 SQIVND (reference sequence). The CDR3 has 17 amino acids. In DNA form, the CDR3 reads TGTGCCAGTAGCTTCGAGGCGGGTGCAAGATGGGACACTGAAGCTTTCTTT. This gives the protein CASSFEAGARWDTEAFF.

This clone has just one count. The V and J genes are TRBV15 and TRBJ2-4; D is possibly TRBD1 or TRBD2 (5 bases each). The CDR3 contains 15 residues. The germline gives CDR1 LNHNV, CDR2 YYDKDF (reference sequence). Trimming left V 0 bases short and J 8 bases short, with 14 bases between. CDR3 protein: CATSRDVGPTYIQYF. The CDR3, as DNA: TGTGCCACCAGCAGAGATGTGGGACCCACGTACATTCAGTACTTC.

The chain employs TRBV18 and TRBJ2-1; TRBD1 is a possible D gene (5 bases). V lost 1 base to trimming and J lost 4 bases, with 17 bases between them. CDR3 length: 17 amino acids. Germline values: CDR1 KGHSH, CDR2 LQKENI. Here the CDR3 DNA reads TGTGCCAGCTCACCACGGGCAGGGTCTGACACTTACAATGAGCAGTTCTTC. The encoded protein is CASSPRAGSDTYNEQFF.

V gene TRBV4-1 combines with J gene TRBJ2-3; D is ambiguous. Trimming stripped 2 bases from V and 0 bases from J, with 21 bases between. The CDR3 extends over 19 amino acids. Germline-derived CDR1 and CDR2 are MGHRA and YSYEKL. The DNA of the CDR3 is TGCGCCAGCAGCCAATCTTACGGCCGGACGGCCTCTAGCACAGATACGCAGTATTTT. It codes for CASSQSYGRTASSTDTQYF.

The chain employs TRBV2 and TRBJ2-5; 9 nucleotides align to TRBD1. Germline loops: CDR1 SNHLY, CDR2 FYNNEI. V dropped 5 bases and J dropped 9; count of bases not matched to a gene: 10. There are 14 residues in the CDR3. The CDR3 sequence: CASSPGLQGAAQYF. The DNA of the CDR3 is TGTGCCAGCAGTCCGGGCTTACAGGGGGCGGCCCAGTACTTC.